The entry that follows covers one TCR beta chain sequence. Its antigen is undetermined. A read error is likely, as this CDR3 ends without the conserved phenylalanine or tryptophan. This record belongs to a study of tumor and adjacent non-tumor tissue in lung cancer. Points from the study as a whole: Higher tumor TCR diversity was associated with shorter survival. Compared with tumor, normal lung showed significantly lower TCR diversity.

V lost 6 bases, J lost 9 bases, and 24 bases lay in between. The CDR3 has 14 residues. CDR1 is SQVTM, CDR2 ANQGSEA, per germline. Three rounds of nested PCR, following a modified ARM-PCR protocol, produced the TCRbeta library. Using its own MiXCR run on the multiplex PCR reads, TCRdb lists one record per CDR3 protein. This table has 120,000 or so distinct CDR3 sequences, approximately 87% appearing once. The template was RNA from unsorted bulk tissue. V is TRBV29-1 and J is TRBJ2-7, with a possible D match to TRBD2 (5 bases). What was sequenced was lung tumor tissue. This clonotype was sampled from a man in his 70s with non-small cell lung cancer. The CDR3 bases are TGCAGCGTCAGCGGTATGGCCGGCGTTGGGATGCAGTACTAC. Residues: CSVSGMAGVGMQYY.